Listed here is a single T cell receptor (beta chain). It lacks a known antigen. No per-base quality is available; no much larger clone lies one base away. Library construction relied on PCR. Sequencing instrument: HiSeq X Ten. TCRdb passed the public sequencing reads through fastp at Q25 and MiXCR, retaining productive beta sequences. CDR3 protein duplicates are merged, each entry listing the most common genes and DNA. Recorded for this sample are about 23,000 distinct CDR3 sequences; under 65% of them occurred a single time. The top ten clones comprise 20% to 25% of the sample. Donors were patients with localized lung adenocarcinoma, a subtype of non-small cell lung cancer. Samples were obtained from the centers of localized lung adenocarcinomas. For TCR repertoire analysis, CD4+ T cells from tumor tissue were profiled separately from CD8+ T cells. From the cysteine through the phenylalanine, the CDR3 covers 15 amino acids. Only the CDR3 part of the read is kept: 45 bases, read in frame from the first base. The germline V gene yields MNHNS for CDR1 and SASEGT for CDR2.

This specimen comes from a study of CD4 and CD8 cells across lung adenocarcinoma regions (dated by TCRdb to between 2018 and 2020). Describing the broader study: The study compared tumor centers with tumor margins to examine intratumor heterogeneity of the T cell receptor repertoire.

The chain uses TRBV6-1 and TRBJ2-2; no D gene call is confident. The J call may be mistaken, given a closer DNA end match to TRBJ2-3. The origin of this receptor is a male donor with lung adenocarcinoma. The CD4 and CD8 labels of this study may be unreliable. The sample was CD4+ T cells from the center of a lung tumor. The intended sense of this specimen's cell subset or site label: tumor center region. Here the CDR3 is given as CASRLQAGIPETQYF. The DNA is TGTGCCAGCAGACTCCAGGCCGGAATTCCCGAGACGCAGTATTTT.